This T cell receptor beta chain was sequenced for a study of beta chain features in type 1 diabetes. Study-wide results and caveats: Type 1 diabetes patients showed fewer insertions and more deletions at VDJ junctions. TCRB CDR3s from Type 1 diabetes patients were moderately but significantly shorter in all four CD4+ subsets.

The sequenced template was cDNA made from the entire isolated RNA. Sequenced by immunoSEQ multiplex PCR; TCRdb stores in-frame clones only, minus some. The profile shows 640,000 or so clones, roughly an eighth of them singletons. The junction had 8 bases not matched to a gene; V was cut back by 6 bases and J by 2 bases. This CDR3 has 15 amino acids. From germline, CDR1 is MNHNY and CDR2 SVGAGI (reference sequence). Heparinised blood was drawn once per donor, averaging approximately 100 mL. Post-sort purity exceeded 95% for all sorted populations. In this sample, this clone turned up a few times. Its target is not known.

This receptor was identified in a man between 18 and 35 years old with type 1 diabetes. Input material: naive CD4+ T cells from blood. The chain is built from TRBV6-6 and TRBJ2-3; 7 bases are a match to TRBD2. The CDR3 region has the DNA TGTGCCAGCAGCCGGGTCGCGGGGGTCACAGATACGCAGTATTTT. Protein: CASSRVAGVTDTQYF.